Following are 31 T cell receptor beta chains from one sample sequenced in a study of cytomegalovirus exposure and HLA in healthy donors. Primers: 60 Vbeta forward and 13 Jbeta reverse. Sequenced by immunoSEQ multiplex PCR; TCRdb stores in-frame clones only, minus some. The sample shows a few hundred thousand clones, approximately 80% of them seen only once. Source material: PBMCs. The receptors were sampled from a woman aged 55-69 years in good health and CMV-seropositive.

This clone was counted between two and nine times. V usage is TRBV30 and J usage is TRBJ1-2, with 9 bases lining up with TRBD1. From germline, CDR1 is GTSNPN and CDR2 SVGIG (reference sequence). V trimming: 4 bases; J trimming: 9 bases; junction bases outside the gene matches: 12. The CDR3 is made up of 14 amino acids. DNA for the CDR3: TGTGCCTGGAACTTACTACAAACAGGGGGCCGCTACACCTTC. Protein product: CAWNLLQTGGRYTF.

Notes on this clone: One junction end does not reproduce the germline sequence, and a read error may be involved. This chain joins TRBV7-9 and TRBJ1-1, with 8 bases that match TRBD1. The CDR3 runs to 16 residues. In germline, CDR1 is SEHNR, CDR2 FQNEAQ (reference sequence). CDR3 DNA: TGTTCCAGCAGCTCCATCCCCAGGGGGCGGTTGTCTGAAGCTTTCTTT. Amino acid sequence: CSSSSIPRGRLSEAFF. The entire variable domain, with the rest obtained from reference TRBV7-9 and TRBJ1-1, is as follows: DTGVSQNPRHKITKRGQNVTFRCDPISEHNRLYWYRQTLGQGPEFLTYFQNEAQLEKSRLLSDRFSAERPKGSFSTLEIQRTEQGDSAMYLCSSSSIPRGRLSEAFFGQGTRLTVV.

The chain couples TRBV7-2 to TRBJ2-2; no clear D. CDR1 is SGHTA, CDR2 FQGNSA, per germline. V dropped 4 bases and J dropped 4 bases, with 4 bases sitting between them. This CDR3 comprises 12 residues. CDR3 sequence: CASSSVTGELFF. The CDR3 DNA is TGTGCCAGCAGCTCAGTCACCGGGGAGCTGTTTTTT.

The chain has TRBV19 and TRBJ1-5; a weak D match, TRBD1 (5 bases). The CDR3 has 15 amino acids. V lost 9 bases and J 5 bases, leaving 20 bases between the germline ends. CDR1 LNHDA and CDR2 SQIVND come from the germline V gene (reference sequence). The CDR3 here is CASTPLWGGDQPQHF. CDR3 coding DNA: TGTGCCAGCACACCTTTGTGGGGGGGGGATCAGCCCCAGCATTTT. The full variable domain, its missing parts supplied by reference TRBV19 and TRBJ1-5, is DGGITQSPKYLFRKEGQNVTLSCEQNLNHDAMYWYRQDPGQGLRLIYYSQIVNDFQKGDIAEGYSVSREKKESFPLTVTSAQKNPTAFYLCASTPLWGGDQPQHFGDGTRLSIL.

In this sample, this clone turned up a few times. The V gene is TRBV9, the J gene TRBJ2-2; 11 nucleotides match TRBD2. Germline-derived CDR1 and CDR2 are SGDLS and YYNGEE. J gave up 6 bases and V 4 bases, and 8 bases lay outside the gene matches. The CDR3 sequence is 16 residues long. This chain's CDR3 is CASSTLAGASPGELFF. The CDR3 DNA is TGTGCCAGCAGCACACTAGCGGGAGCGTCCCCCGGGGAGCTGTTTTTT.

The V and J genes are TRBV27 and TRBJ2-7; 10 bases map to TRBD2. The J segment lost 1 base and the V segment lost 3 bases, leaving 9 bases of the junction unmatched. Per germline, CDR1 MNHEY and CDR2 SMNVEV (reference sequence). This CDR3 is 17 amino acids long. The CDR3 DNA follows: TGTGCCAGCAGTTTTGGGCTAGCGGGAGTCCCGTCCTACGAGCAGTACTTC. As protein: CASSFGLAGVPSYEQYF.

The genes are TRBV2 and TRBJ2-1; 8 bases are a match to TRBD1. This CDR3 region has 13 residues. The ends lost 9 bases at V and 7 bases at J; junction bases unmatched: 8. The germline V gene has CDR1 SNHLY and CDR2 FYNNEI. The CDR3, as DNA: TGTGCCAGAGGACAGGGACGGGGGAATGAGCAGTTCTTC. Translating it yields CARGQGRGNEQFF.

The chain joins TRBV5-4 to TRBJ1-2, with 8 bases lining up with TRBD1. The trim removed 1 base at V and 2 bases at J, leaving 4 bases unmatched. Germline CDR1 SGHNT, CDR2 YYREEE (reference sequence). The CDR3 loop spans 15 amino acids. CDR3 amino acids: CASSLQGARNYGYTF. The CDR3 region has the DNA TGTGCCAGCAGCTTGCAGGGGGCCCGAAACTATGGCTACACCTTC.

The chain couples TRBV11-2 to TRBJ2-3; maybe TRBD2 (6 bases). This CDR3 spans 17 amino acids. The germline V gene encodes CDR1 SGHAT and CDR2 FQNNGV. Trimming shortened V by 4 bases and J by 1 base, and 18 bases separated the two germline ends. CDR3 coding DNA: TGTGCCAGCAGCTCTTCGCTAGCATGGGGGGGCACAGATACGCAGTATTTT. It codes for CASSSSLAWGGTDTQYF.

The V and J genes are TRBV7-6 and TRBJ2-7; 7 bases fit TRBD1. V shed 0 bases and J 4 bases; nucleotides not matched to a gene: 12. The length of the CDR3 is 17 residues. Germline V gene data show CDR1 as SGHVS and CDR2 as FNYEAQ. The CDR3 region has the DNA TGTGCCAGCAGCTTAGCGCAAGATTACAGGGGATTTTACGAGCAGTACTTC. Its protein product is CASSLAQDYRGFYEQYF.

The genes are TRBV20-1 and TRBJ2-7; no firm D call. The CDR3 has 11 amino acids. With 5 bases removed from V and 4 bases from J, the gap between germline ends came to 9 bases. CDR1 and CDR2 (germline): DFQATT, SNEGSKA (reference sequence). CDR3 sequence reads: CSARLDYEQYF. CDR3 in DNA: TGCAGTGCTCGACTGGATTACGAGCAGTACTTC.

The chain recombines TRBV13 with TRBJ2-3; the match to TRBD2 covers 12 bases. J was trimmed by 3 bases and V by 5 bases; bases with no gene match: 6. The CDR3 has 16 amino acids. The germline gives CDR1 PRHDT, CDR2 FYEKMQ (reference sequence). In nucleotides, the CDR3 is TGTGCCAGCAGCCTCAGACTAGCGGGAGTTACAGATACGCAGTATTTT. Protein product: CASSLRLAGVTDTQYF.

The chain uses TRBV7-9 and TRBJ2-1, with D uncertain. Trimming left V 5 bases short and J 7 bases short, with 9 bases between. Germline V CDR1 and CDR2: SEHNR, FQNEAQ (reference sequence). The CDR3 extends over 12 amino acids. The CDR3 nucleotides are TGTGCCAGCAGCCCTATATGGAATGAGCAGTTCTTC. Its protein product is CASSPIWNEQFF. The entire variable domain, with the rest obtained from reference TRBV7-9 and TRBJ2-1, is as follows: DTGVSQNPRHKITKRGQNVTFRCDPISEHNRLYWYRQTLGQGPEFLTYFQNEAQLEKSRLLSDRFSAERPKGSFSTLEIQRTEQGDSAMYLCASSPIWNEQFFGPGTRLTVL.

J is TRBJ2-7 and V is TRBV5-6; D unresolved. This CDR3 has 11 residues. In germline, CDR1 is SGHDT, CDR2 YYEEEE. Trimming removed 3 bases at V and 3 bases at J, with 4 bases between. The chain's CDR3 is CASSSYYEQYF. The CDR3 DNA follows: TGTGCCAGCAGCTCTTACTACGAGCAGTACTTC.

This clone has just one count. The chain has TRBV5-1 and TRBJ1-3; a weak D match, TRBD1 (5 bases). Germline-derived CDR1 and CDR2 are SGHRS and YFSETQ. This CDR3 spans 16 amino acids. V was clipped by 0 bases and J by 2 bases, with 12 bases between them. The CDR3, as DNA: TGCGCCAGCAGCTTGGACGGCGGGGGTACTGGAAACACCATATATTTT. Amino acids: CASSLDGGGTGNTIYF.

The CDR3 sequence: CASNSGHPYNEQFF. In DNA, the CDR3 is TGTGCCAGCAATTCGGGACACCCATACAATGAGCAGTTCTTC. The chain carries TRBV27 and TRBJ2-1; TRBD1 might be the D (6 bases). This CDR3 is built from 14 residues. Germline CDR1 MNHEY, CDR2 SMNVEV (reference sequence). The V gene lost 7 bases and the J gene lost 4 bases, with 14 bases spanning the gap.

The chain uses TRBV7-9 and TRBJ2-7; D perhaps matches TRBD2 (5 bases). The ends were cut back, 1 base at V and 0 bases at J, with 10 bases in the middle. In germline, CDR1 is SEHNR, CDR2 FQNEAQ (reference sequence). The CDR3 extends over 15 amino acids. In DNA, the CDR3 is TGTGCCAGCAGCTTAGGAGCGGTCGGCTCCTACGAGCAGTACTTC. Its translation is CASSLGAVGSYEQYF.

Only a few counts were recorded for this clone. J is TRBJ2-7 and V is TRBV9; D remains unclear. V lost 4 bases to trimming and J lost 4 bases, with 6 bases between them. The germline CDR1 and CDR2 sequences are SGDLS and YYNGEE. The CDR3 covers 11 residues. CDR3 bases: TGTGCCAGCAGCTCTCAGTACGAGCAGTACTTC. Its protein product is CASSSQYEQYF.

The chain recombines TRBV13 with TRBJ1-1; the D gene is possibly TRBD1 (6 bases). The germline gives CDR1 PRHDT, CDR2 FYEKMQ (reference sequence). This CDR3 is built from 14 residues. V lost 5 bases to trimming and J lost 2 bases, with 12 bases between them. The CDR3 nucleotides are TGTGCCAGCAGCCCCCGGACAGTTAACACTGAAGCTTTCTTT. Encoded protein: CASSPRTVNTEAFF.

The rearrangement uses TRBV5-1 and TRBJ1-5, with a possible D match to TRBD1 (5 bases). The CDR3 consists of 13 residues. Germline V lookup: CDR1 SGHRS, CDR2 YFSETQ. V was clipped by 2 bases and J by 6 bases, with 9 bases between them. The CDR3 coding sequence is TGCGCCAGCAGCTTCGGGGGGGGTCAGCCCCAGCATTTT. Its translation is CASSFGGGQPQHF.

A few counts support this clone. The chain combines TRBV6-4 with TRBJ2-2; TRBD2 aligns across 9 bases. The CDR3 consists of 15 residues. Losses at the gene ends were 5 bases for V and 6 bases for J; bases not matched to a gene: 7. CDR1 is MRHNA, CDR2 SNTAGT, per germline. The CDR3 spells CASSSLAGAAGELFF. CDR3 DNA: TGTGCCAGCAGTTCATTAGCGGGAGCGGCCGGGGAGCTGTTTTTT.

The rearrangement links TRBV20-1 to TRBJ1-3; no clear D gene. The ends were cut back, 0 bases at V and 7 bases at J, with 4 bases in the middle. The CDR3 consists of 11 residues. Germline CDR1 and CDR2: DFQATT and SNEGSKA (reference sequence). CDR3 sequence: CSARDLNTIYF. The CDR3 DNA reads TGCAGTGCTAGAGATCTCAACACCATATATTTT.

The count of this clone is one. J is TRBJ2-3 and V is TRBV6-6, with a possible D match to TRBD2 (5 bases). Germline V gene lookup returns CDR1 MNHNY and CDR2 SVGAGI (reference sequence). The V end was cut by 5 bases, the J end by 1 base, with 13 bases between. The CDR3 has 15 amino acids. The CDR3 coding sequence is TGTGCCAGCAGTCGGGAACCCGGGGGCACAGATACGCAGTATTTT. It codes for CASSREPGGTDTQYF.

V and J are TRBV18 and TRBJ2-1, with TRBD2 matching 12 bases. Germline CDR1 KGHSH, CDR2 LQKENI. The junction had 10 bases not matched to a gene; V was cut back by 4 bases and J by 9 bases. The CDR3 runs to 16 residues. The CDR3 here is CASSLSASGRASEQFF. The CDR3 DNA reads TGTGCCAGCTCACTCAGTGCTAGCGGGAGGGCTAGTGAGCAGTTCTTC. Complete variable domain (other parts from reference TRBV18 and TRBJ2-1): NAGVMQNPRHLVRRRGQEARLRCSPMKGHSHVYWYRQLPEEGLKFMVYLQKENIIDESGMPKERFSAEFPKEGPSILRIQQVVRGDSAAYFCASSLSASGRASEQFFGPGTRLTVL.

The chain couples TRBV6-6 to TRBJ2-7; 9 nucleotides line up with TRBD1. Unmatched junction bases numbered 5, after V lost 6 bases and J lost 5 bases. In germline, CDR1 is MNHNY, CDR2 SVGAGI (reference sequence). The CDR3 spans 13 residues. This chain's CDR3 is CASRPRTGDEQYF. The CDR3 nucleotides are TGTGCCAGCAGACCCAGGACAGGGGACGAGCAGTACTTC.

The chain is built from TRBV5-4 and TRBJ2-5; 10 bases fit TRBD2. The germline gives CDR1 SGHNT, CDR2 YYREEE (reference sequence). The CDR3 is 15 amino acids. The V segment lost 4 bases and the J segment 7 bases; nucleotides outside the gene matches: 10. In DNA form, the CDR3 reads TGTGCCAGCAGCCCTGGGACTAGCGCCCCGGGGACCCAGTACTTC. Protein sequence: CASSPGTSAPGTQYF.

This clone was observed a handful of times. The V and J genes are TRBV15 and TRBJ2-7; D perhaps matches TRBD2 (5 bases). V shed 8 bases and J shed 5 bases, with 16 bases lying between them. The germline gives CDR1 LNHNV, CDR2 YYDKDF (reference sequence). The CDR3 covers 13 residues. CDR3 bases: TGTGCCACCCGCGGACTCAGTAGGAACGAGCAGTACTTC. Translated: CATRGLSRNEQYF.

V usage is TRBV30 and J usage is TRBJ1-2; 9 bases line up with TRBD1. The trim removed 1 base at V and 8 bases at J, leaving 5 bases unmatched. CDR3 length equals 13 residues. Germline-derived CDR1 and CDR2 are GTSNPN and SVGIG (reference sequence). CDR3 protein: CAWSAGQGLGYTF. As DNA, the CDR3 is TGTGCCTGGAGTGCCGGACAGGGGCTAGGCTACACCTTC.

V gene TRBV5-4 combines with J gene TRBJ2-7; 7 nucleotides line up with TRBD1. There are 15 residues in the CDR3. Trimming at V came to 4 bases and at J to 1 base, leaving 8 bases not matched to a gene. In germline, CDR1 is SGHNT, CDR2 YYREEE (reference sequence). The CDR3 sequence: CASSRDRDWSYEQYF. The CDR3 region has the DNA TGTGCCAGCAGCCGAGACAGGGATTGGTCCTACGAGCAGTACTTC.

The chain has TRBV5-1 and TRBJ2-3; TRBD2 might be the D (5 bases). Germline V lookup: CDR1 SGHRS, CDR2 YFSETQ. CDR3 length: 15 residues. Trimming shortened V by 4 bases and J by 3 bases, and 15 bases separated the two germline ends. CDR3 sequence (DNA): TGCGCCAGCAGCCCTGACACGGGAATGACAGATACGCAGTATTTT. Translated: CASSPDTGMTDTQYF.

V and J are TRBV18 and TRBJ2-5; D possibly corresponds to TRBD1 (6 bases). The end of the DNA aligns better with TRBJ2-7, so the J call may be wrong. The CDR3 has 12 residues. Germline V gene lookup returns CDR1 KGHSH and CDR2 LQKENI. The CDR3 sequence is CASSLQGYEQYF. CDR3 coding DNA: TGTGCCAGCTCATTACAGGGTTACGAGCAGTACTTC.